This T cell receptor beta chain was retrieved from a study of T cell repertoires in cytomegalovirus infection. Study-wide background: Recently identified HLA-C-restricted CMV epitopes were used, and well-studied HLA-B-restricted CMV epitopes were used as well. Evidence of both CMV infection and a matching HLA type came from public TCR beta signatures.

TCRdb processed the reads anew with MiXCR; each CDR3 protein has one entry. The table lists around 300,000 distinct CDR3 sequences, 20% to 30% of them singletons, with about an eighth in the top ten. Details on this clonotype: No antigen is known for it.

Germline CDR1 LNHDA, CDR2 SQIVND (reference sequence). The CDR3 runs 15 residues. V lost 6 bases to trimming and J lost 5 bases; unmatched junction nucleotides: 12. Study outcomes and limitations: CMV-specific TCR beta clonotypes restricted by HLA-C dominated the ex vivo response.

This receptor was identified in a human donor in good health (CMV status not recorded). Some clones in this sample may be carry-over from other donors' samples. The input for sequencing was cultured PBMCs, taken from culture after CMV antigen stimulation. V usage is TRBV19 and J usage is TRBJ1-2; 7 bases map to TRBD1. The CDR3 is CASRTGLVDLYGYTF. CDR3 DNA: TGTGCCAGTAGGACAGGGCTTGTGGATCTTTATGGCTACACCTTC.